The clone carrying this TCR beta chain appeared a single time. Antigen unknown. V shed 1 base, J shed 6 bases, and the junction held 2 bases outside the gene matches. CDR1 and CDR2 (germline): SEHNR, FQNEAQ (reference sequence). This CDR3 region has 14 residues. The data are from a study of OX40 agonist ivuxolimab in advanced cancers. Assay: immunoSEQ multiplex PCR; the TCRdb copy retains only in-frame clones and omits some. Seen here are about 21,000 clones, roughly 86% observed once, and the top ten hold roughly 16%. Study results and limitations: The CD4+ and CD8+ T cells in the blood had expanded clonally by week 6 at 0.1 to 3.0 mg/kg. Patients who responded partially at 0.1-3.0 mg/kg showed clonal expansion ranking among the lowest.

The chain uses TRBV7-9 and TRBJ1-5; 8 bases match TRBD1. The receptor was isolated from an adult with an advanced solid tumor such as melanoma, head and neck, liver or kidney cancer. The sample in question was CD4+ or CD8+ T cells sorted from blood, obtained in a trial of the OX40 agonist ivuxolimab. Here the CDR3 reads CASSLGQGPQPQHF. For the CDR3, the DNA is TGTGCCAGCAGCTTAGGACAGGGGCCTCAGCCCCAGCATTTT.